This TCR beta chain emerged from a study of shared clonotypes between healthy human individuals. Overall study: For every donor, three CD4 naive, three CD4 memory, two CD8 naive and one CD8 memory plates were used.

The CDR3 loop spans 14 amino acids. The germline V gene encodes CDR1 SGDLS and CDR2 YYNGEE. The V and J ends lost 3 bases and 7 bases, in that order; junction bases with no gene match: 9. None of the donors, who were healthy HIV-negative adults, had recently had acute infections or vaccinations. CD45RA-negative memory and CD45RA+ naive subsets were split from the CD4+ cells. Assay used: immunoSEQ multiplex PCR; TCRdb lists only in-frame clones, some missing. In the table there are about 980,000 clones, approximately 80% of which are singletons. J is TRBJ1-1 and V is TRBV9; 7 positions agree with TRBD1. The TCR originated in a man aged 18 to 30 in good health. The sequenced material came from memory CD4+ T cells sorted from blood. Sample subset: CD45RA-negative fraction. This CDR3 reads CASSEEARQGEAFF. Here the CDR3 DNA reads TGTGCCAGCAGCGAGGAGGCCCGACAGGGTGAAGCTTTCTTT. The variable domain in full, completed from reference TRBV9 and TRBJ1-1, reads DSGVTQTPKHLITATGQRVTLRCSPRSGDLSVYWYQQSLDQGLQFLIQYYNGEERAKGNILERFSAQQFPDLHSELNLSSLELGDSALYFCASSEEARQGEAFFGQGTRLTVV.